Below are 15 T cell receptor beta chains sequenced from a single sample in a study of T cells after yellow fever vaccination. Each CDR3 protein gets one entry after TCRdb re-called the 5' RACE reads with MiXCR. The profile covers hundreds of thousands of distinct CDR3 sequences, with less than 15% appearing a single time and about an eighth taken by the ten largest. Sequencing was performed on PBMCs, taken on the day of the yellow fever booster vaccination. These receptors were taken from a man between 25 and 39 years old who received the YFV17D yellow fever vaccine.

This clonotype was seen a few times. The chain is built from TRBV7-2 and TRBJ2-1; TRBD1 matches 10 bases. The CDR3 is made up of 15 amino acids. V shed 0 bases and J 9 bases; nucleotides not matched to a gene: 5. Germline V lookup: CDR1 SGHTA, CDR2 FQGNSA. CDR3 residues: CASSLARTGGVEQFF. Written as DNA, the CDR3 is TGTGCCAGCAGCTTAGCGCGGACAGGGGGAGTTGAGCAGTTCTTC. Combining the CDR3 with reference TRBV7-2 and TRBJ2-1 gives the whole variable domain GAGVSQSPSNKVTEKGKDVELRCDPISGHTALYWYRQSLGQGLEFLIYFQGNSAPDKSGLPSDRFSAERTGGSVSTLTIQRTQQEDSAVYLCASSLARTGGVEQFFGPGTRLTVL.

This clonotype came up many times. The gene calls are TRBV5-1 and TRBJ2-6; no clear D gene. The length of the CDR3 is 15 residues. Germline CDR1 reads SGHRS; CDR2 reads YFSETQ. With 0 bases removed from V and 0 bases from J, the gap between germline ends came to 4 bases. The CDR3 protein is CASSLGASGANVLTF. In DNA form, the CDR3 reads TGCGCCAGCAGCTTGGGCGCCTCTGGGGCCAACGTCCTGACTTTC.

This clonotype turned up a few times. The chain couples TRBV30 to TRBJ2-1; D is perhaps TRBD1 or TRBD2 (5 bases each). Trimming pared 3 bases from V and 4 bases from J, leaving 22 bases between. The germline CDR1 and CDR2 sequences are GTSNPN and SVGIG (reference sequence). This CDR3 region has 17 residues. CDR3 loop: CAWRGFVGEVPYNEQFF. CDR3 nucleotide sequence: TGTGCCTGGAGAGGTTTTGTGGGGGAAGTCCCATACAATGAGCAGTTCTTC.

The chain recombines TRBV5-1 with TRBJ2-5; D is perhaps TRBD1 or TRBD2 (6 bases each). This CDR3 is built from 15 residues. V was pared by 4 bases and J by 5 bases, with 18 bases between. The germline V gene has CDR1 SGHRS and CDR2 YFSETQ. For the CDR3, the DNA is TGCGCCAGCAGCCAATTGGAAGGGGGACTGGAGACCCAGTACTTC. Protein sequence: CASSQLEGGLETQYF.

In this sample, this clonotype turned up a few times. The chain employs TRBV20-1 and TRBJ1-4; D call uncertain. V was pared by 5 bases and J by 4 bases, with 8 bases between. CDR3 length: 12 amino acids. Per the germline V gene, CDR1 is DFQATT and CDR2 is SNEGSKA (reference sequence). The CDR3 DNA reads TGCAGTGCTCGACGGGTTAATGAAAAACTGTTTTTT. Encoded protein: CSARRVNEKLFF.

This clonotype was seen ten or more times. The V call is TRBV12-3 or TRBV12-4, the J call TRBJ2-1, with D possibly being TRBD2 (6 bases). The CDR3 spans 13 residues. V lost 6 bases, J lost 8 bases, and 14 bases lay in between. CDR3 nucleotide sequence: TGTGCCAGCAGCCTACGGAGGGTTGATGAGCAGTTCTTC. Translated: CASSLRRVDEQFF.

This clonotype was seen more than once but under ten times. CDR3 in DNA: TGTGCCAGCAGTTCCCAGGGCGGGTACGAGCAGTACTTC. This sequence encodes CASSSQGGYEQYF. The rearrangement uses TRBV27 and TRBJ2-7; either TRBD1 or TRBD2 may fit D (5 bases each). The CDR3 loop spans 13 amino acids. CDR1 and CDR2 from the germline V gene are MNHEY and SMNVEV (reference sequence). Trimming removed 4 bases at V and 4 bases at J, with 11 bases between.

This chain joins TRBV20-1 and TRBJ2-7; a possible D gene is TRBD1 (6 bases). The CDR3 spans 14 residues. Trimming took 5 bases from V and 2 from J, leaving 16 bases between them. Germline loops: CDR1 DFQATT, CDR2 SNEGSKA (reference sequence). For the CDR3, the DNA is TGCAGTGCTGAAAACCCGGGACAACCCTACGAGCAGTACTTC. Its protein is CSAENPGQPYEQYF.

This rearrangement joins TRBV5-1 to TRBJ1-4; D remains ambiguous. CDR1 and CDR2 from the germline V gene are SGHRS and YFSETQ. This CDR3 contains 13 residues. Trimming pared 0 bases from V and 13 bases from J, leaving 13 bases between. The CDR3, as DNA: TGCGCCAGCAGCTTGGACCAGGCCGGCGGACTGTTTTTT. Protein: CASSLDQAGGLFF.

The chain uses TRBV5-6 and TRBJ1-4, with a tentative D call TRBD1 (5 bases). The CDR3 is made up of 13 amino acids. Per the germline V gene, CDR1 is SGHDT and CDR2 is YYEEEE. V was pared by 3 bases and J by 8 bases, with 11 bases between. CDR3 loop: CASSWKTEEKLFF. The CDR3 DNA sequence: TGTGCCAGCAGCTGGAAGACAGAAGAAAAACTGTTTTTT.

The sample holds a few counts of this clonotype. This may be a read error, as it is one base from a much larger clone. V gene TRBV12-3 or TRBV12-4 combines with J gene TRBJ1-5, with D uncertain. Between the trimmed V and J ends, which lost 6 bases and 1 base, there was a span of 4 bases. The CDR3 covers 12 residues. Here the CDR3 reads CASRRSNQPQHF. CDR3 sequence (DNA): TGTGCCAGCAGAAGAAGCAATCAGCCCCAGCATTTT.

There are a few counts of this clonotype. The CDR3 nucleotides are TGCGCCAGCAGTCAATCGGAGTTCGTCAGCTCCTACAATGAGCAGTTCTTC. This codes for CASSQSEFVSSYNEQFF. J is TRBJ2-1 and V is TRBV23-1; D not certain. TRBV23-1 counts as an open reading frame of uncertain function. The CDR3 loop spans 17 amino acids. V shed 0 bases and J shed 0 bases, with 12 bases lying between them.

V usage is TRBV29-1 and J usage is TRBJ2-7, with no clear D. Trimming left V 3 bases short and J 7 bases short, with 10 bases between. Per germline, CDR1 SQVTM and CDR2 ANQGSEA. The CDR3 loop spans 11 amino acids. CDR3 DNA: TGCAGCGTTGATGAACTGGGGGAGCAGTACTTC. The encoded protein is CSVDELGEQYF.

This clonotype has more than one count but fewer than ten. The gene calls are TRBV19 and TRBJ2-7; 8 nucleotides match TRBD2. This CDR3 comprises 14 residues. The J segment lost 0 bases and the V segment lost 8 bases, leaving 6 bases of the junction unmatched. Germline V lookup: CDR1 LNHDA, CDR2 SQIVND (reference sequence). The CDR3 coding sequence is TGTGCCAGTGCGATAGCGGGAAGCTCCTACGAGCAGTACTTC. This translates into CASAIAGSSYEQYF.

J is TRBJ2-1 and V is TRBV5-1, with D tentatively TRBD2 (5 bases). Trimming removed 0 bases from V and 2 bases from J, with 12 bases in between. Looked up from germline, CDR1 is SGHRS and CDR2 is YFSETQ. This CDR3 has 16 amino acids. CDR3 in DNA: TGCGCCAGCAGCTTGGAAATCGGGATCGCCTACAATGAGCAGTTCTTC. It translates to CASSLEIGIAYNEQFF. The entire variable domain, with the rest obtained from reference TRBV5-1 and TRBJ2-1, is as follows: KAGVTQTPRYLIKTRGQQVTLSCSPISGHRSVSWYQQTPGQGLQFLFEYFSETQRNKGNFPGRFSGRQFSNSRSEMNVSTLELGDSALYLCASSLEIGIAYNEQFFGPGTRLTVL.